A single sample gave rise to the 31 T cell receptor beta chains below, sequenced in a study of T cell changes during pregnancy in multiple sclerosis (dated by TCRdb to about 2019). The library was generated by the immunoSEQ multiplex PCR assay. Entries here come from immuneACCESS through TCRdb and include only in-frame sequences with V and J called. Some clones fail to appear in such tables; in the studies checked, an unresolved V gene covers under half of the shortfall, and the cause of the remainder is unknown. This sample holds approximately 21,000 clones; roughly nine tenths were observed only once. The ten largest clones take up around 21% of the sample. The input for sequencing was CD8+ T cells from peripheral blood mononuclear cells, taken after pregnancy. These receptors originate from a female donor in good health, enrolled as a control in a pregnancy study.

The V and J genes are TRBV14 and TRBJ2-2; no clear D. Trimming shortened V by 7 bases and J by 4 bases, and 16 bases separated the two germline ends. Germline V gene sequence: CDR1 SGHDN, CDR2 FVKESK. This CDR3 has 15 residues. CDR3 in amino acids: CASNNVVSGTGELFF. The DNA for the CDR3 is TGTGCCAGCAATAACGTGGTATCGGGCACCGGGGAGCTGTTTTTT.

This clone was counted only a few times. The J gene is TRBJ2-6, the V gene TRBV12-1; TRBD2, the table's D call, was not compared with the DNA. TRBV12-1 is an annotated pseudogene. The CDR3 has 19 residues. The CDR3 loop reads CASSFPRTSGRSGANVLTF. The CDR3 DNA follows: TGTGCCAGCAGCTTCCCGCGGACTAGCGGGAGATCTGGGGCCAACGTCCTGACTTTC.

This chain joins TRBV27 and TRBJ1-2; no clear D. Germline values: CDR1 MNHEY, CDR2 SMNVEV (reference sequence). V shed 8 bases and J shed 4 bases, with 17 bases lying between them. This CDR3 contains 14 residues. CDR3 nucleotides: TGTGCCAGCGGAGTGGCGGGGAGGGCCTATGGCTACACCTTC. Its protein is CASGVAGRAYGYTF.

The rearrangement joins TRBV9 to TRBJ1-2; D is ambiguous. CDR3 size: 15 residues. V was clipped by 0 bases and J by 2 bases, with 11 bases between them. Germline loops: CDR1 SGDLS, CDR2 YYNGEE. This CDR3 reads CASSVDEGLNYGYTF. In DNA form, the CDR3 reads TGTGCCAGCAGCGTAGACGAGGGTTTGAACTATGGCTACACCTTC. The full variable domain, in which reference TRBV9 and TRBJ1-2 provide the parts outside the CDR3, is DSGVTQTPKHLITATGQRVTLRCSPRSGDLSVYWYQQSLDQGLQFLIQYYNGEERAKGNILERFSAQQFPDLHSELNLSSLELGDSALYFCASSVDEGLNYGYTFGSGTRLTVV.

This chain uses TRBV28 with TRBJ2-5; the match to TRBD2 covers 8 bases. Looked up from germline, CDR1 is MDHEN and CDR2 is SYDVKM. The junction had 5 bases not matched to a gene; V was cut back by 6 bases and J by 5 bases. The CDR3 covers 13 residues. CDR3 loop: CASSREGRETQYF. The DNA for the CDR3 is TGTGCCAGCAGCCGGGAGGGCCGGGAGACCCAGTACTTC.

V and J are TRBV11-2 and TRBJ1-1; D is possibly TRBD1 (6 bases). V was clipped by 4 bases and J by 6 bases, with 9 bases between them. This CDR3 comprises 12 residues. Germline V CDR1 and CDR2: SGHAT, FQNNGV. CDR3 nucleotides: TGTGCCAGCAGCTCCGGACAGCCTGAAGCTTTCTTT. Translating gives CASSSGQPEAFF.

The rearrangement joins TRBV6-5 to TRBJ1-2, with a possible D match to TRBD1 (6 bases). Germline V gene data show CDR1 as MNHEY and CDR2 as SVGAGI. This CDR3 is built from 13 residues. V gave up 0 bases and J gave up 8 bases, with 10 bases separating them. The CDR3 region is CASSYSTGKGYTF. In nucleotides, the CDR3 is TGTGCCAGCAGTTACTCTACAGGGAAGGGCTACACCTTC.

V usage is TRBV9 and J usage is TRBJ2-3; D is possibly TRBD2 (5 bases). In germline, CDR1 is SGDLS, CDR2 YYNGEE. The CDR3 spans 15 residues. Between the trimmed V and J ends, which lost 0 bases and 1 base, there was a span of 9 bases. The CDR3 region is CASSVVVSGTDTQYF. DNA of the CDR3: TGTGCCAGCAGCGTAGTTGTTAGCGGCACAGATACGCAGTATTTT.

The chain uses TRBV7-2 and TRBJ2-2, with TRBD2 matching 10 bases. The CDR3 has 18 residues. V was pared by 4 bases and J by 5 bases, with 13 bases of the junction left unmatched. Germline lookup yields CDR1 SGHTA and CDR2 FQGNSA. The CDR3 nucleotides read TGTGCCAGCAGCTCCCTTGCGGGCCAGCGGGGGGGGACCGGGGAGCTGTTTTTT. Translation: CASSSLAGQRGGTGELFF. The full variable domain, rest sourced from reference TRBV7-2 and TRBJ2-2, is GAGVSQSPSNKVTEKGKDVELRCDPISGHTALYWYRQSLGQGLEFLIYFQGNSAPDKSGLPSDRFSAERTGGSVSTLTIQRTQQEDSAVYLCASSSLAGQRGGTGELFFGEGSRLTVL.

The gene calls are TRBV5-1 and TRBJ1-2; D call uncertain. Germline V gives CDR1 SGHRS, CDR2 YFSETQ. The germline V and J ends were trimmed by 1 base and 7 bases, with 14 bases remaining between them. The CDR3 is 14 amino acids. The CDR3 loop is CASSLTEDGIGYTF. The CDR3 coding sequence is TGCGCCAGCAGCTTGACAGAAGATGGTATTGGCTACACCTTC.

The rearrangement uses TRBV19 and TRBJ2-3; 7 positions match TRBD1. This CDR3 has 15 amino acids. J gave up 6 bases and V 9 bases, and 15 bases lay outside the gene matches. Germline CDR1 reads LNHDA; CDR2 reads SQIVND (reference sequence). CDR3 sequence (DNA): TGTGCCAGCCGTCCCGGGACAGCCAACTTCGATACGCAGTATTTT. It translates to CASRPGTANFDTQYF.

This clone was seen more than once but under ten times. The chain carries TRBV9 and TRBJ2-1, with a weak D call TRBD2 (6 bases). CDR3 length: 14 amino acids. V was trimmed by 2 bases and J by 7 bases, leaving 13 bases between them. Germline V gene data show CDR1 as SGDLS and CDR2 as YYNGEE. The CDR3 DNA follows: TGTGCCAGCAGCGTCGGGGGAGGTTCGAATGAGCAGTTCTTC. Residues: CASSVGGGSNEQFF.

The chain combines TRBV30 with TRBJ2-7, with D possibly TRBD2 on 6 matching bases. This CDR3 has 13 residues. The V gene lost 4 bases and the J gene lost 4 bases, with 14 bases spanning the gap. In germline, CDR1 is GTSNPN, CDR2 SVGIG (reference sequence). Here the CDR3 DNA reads TGTGCCTGGAAAGGGTCAGGGAGGTACGAGCAGTACTTC. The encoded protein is CAWKGSGRYEQYF.

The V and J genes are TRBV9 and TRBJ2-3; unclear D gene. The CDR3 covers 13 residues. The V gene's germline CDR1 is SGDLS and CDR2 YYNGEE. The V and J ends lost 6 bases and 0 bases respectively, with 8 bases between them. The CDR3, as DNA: TGTGCCAGCAACGGCGGAAGCACAGATACGCAGTATTTT. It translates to CASNGGSTDTQYF.

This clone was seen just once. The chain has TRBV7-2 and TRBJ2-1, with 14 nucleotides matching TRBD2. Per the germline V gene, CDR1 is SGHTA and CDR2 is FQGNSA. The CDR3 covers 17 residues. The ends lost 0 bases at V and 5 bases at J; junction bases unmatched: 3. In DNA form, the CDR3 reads TGTGCCAGCAGCTTAGCGGTGGGACTAGCGGGGGACAATGAGCAGTTCTTC. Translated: CASSLAVGLAGDNEQFF.

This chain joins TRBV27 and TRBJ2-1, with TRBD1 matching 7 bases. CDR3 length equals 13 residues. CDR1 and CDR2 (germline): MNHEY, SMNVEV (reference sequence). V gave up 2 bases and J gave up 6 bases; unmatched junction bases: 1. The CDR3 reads CASSLRGRNEQFF. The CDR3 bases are TGTGCCAGCAGTTTAAGGGGGCGCAATGAGCAGTTCTTC.

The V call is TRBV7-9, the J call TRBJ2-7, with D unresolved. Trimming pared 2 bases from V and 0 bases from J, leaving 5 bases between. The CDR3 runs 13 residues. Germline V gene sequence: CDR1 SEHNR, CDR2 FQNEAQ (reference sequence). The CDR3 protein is CASSLFSSYEQYF. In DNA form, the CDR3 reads TGTGCCAGCAGCTTATTTAGCTCCTACGAGCAGTACTTC.

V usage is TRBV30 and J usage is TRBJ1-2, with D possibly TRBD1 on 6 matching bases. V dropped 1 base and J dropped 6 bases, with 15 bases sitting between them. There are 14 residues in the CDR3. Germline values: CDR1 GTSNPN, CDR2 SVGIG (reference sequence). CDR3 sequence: CAWSGLNRVDGYTF. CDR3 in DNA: TGTGCCTGGAGTGGTCTGAACAGGGTAGATGGCTACACCTTC.

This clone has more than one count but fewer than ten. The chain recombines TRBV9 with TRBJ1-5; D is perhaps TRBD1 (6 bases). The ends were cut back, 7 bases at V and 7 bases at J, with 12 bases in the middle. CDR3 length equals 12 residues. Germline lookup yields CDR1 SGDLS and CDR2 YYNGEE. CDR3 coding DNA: TGTGCCAGCGGGGGGGCAAGGCAGCCCCAGCATTTT. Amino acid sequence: CASGGARQPQHF.

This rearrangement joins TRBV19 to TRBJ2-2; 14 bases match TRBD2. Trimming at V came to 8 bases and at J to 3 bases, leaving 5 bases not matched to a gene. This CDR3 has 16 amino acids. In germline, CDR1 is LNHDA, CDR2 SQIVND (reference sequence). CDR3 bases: TGTGCCAGTCAAGGACTAGCGGGGGGACACACCGGGGAGCTGTTTTTT. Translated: CASQGLAGGHTGELFF.

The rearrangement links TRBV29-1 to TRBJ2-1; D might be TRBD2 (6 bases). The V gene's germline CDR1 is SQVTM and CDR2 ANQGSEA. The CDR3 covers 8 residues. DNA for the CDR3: TGCACCGGGGGTGAGCAGTTCTTC. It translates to CTGGEQFF.

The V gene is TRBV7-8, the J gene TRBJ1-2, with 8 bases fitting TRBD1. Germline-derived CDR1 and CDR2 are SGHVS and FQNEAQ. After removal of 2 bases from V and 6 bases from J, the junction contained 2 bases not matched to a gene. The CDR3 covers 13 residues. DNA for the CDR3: TGTGCCAGCAGCTTATTACAGGGGGATGGCTACACCTTC. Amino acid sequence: CASSLLQGDGYTF.

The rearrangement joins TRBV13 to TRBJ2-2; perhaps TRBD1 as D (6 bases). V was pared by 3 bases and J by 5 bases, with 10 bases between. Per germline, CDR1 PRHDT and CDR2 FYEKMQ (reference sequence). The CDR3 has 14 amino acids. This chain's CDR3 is CASSFPGETGELFF. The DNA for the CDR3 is TGTGCCAGCAGCTTCCCAGGGGAAACCGGGGAGCTGTTTTTT.

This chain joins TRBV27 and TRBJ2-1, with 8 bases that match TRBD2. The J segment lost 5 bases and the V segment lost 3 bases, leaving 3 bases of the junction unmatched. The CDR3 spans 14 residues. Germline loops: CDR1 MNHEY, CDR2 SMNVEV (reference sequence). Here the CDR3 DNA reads TGTGCCAGCAGTTTGACTAGCGCCAACAATGAGCAGTTCTTC. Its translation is CASSLTSANNEQFF.

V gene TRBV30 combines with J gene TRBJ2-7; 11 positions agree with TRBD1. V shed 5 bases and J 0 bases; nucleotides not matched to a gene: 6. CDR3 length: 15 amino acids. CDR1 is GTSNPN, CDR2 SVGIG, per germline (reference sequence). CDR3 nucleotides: TGTGCCTGGGCCCTCGGGACAGGGGGCTCCTACGAGCAGTACTTC. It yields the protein CAWALGTGGSYEQYF.

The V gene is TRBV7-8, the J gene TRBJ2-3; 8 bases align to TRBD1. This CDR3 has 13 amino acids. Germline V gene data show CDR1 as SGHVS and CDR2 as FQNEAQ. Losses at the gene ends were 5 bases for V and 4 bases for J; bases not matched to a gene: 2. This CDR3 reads CASSLQGADTQYF. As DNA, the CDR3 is TGTGCCAGCAGCCTACAGGGGGCAGATACGCAGTATTTT. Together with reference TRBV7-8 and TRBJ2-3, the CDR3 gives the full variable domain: GAGVSQSPRYKVAKRGQDVALRCDPISGHVSLFWYQQALGQGPEFLTYFQNEAQLDKSGLPSDRFFAERPEGSVSTLKIQRTQQEDSAVYLCASSLQGADTQYFGPGTRLTVL.

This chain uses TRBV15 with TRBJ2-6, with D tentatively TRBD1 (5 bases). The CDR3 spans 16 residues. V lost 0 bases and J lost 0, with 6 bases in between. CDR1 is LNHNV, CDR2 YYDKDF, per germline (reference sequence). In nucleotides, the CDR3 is TGTGCCACCAGCAGAGATCAGGGCTCTGGGGCCAACGTCCTGACTTTC. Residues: CATSRDQGSGANVLTF.

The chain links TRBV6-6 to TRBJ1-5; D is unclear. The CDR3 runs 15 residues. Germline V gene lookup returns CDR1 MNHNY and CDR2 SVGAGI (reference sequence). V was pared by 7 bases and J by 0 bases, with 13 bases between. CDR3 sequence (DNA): TGTGCCAGCACCCCAACCCGGGATAGCAATCAGCCCCAGCATTTT. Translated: CASTPTRDSNQPQHF.

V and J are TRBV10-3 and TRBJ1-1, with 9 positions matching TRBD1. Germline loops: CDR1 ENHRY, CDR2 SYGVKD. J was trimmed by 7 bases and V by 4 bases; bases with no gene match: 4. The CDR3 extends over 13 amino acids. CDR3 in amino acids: CAISGGTGIEAFF. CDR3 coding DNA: TGTGCCATCAGTGGGGGGACAGGGATTGAAGCTTTCTTT.

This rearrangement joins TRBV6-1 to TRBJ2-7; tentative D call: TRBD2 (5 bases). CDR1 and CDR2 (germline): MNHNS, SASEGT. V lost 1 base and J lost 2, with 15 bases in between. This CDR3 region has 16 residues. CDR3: CASSEDSRPGTYEQYF. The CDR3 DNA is TGTGCCAGCAGTGAAGACTCCAGACCCGGGACCTACGAGCAGTACTTC.

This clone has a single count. CDR3 sequence: CASSKACDSGGSRAYNEQFF. Written as DNA, the CDR3 is TGTGCCAGCAGCAAAGCTTGCGATAGCGGGGGGTCCAGGGCATACAATGAGCAGTTCTTC. This chain uses TRBV21-1 with TRBJ2-1; the table's D call, TRBD2, has no DNA check behind it. TRBV21-1 is deemed a pseudogene. The length of the CDR3 is 20 residues.